What follows are 2 T cell receptor beta chains derived from one specimen sequenced in a study of T cells in localized non-small cell lung cancer. Assay: immunoSEQ multiplex PCR; the TCRdb copy retains only in-frame clones and omits some. The data show around 140,000 clones, with roughly 90% seen just once and about 1.5% held by the top ten. The source material was peripheral blood, sampled before any cancer treatment. These receptors were obtained from an older female donor with stage I lung adenocarcinoma.

The J gene is TRBJ1-1, the V gene TRBV11-1, with D maybe TRBD1 (6 bases). Germline V gene sequence: CDR1 SGHAT, CDR2 FQDESV (reference sequence). This CDR3 has 14 amino acids. Trimming left V 6 bases short and J 5 bases short, with 16 bases between. The CDR3 coding sequence is TGTGCCAGCAGGCCCCTGGGGGGGCAAACTGAAGCTTTCTTT. Protein sequence: CASRPLGGQTEAFF.

The genes are TRBV6-5 and TRBJ2-5; D unclear. CDR1 and CDR2 from the germline V gene are MNHEY and SVGAGI. The CDR3 covers 13 residues. V gave up 6 bases and J gave up 5 bases, with 13 bases separating them. The CDR3 DNA reads TGTGCCAGCAGCAACTTGTTTTCGGAGACCCAGTACTTC. Translating gives CASSNLFSETQYF.